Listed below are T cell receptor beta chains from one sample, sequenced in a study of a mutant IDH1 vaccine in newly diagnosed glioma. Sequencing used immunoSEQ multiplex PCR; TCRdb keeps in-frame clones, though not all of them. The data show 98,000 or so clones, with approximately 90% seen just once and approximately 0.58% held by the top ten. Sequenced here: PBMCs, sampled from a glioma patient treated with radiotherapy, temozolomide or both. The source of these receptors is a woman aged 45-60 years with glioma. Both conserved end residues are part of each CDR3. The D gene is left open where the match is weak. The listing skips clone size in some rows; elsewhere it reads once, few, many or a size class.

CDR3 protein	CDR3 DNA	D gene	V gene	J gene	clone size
CASSLEGTGSTYEQYF	TGTGCCAGCAGTTTAGAGGGGACAGGATCCACCTACGAGCAGTACTTC	TRBD1	TRBV27	TRBJ2-7	-
CASSPPRPQETQYF	TGTGCCAGCTCACCACCGCGACCCCAAGAGACCCAGTACTTC	-	TRBV18	TRBJ2-5	-
CASSLGTGAYNEQFF	TGTGCCAGCAGCCTTGGGACAGGAGCCTACAATGAGCAGTTCTTC	TRBD1	TRBV16	TRBJ2-1	few
CASRIPTGSSYNEQFF	TGTGCCAGCAGAATCCCGACAGGGAGCTCCTACAATGAGCAGTTCTTC	TRBD1	TRBV28	TRBJ2-1	once
CASSLARASAPLSGNTIYF	TGTGCCAGCAGCTTAGCGCGCGCCTCAGCACCACTCTCTGGAAACACCATATATTTT	-	TRBV7-6	TRBJ1-3	once
CASSPPGVSGNTIYF	TGTGCCAGCTCACCACCGGGGGTCTCTGGAAACACCATATATTTT	-	TRBV18	TRBJ1-3	-
CASSWGTASGSYNSPLHF	TGTGCCAGTAGTTGGGGGACAGCTTCGGGCTCCTATAATTCACCCCTCCACTTT	TRBD1	TRBV19	TRBJ1-6	-
CASSLDPRGSADTQYF	TGTGCCAGCAGCCTCGACCCTCGGGGCAGCGCAGATACGCAGTATTTT	-	TRBV5-5	TRBJ2-3	-
CASSLEGRSYEQYF	TGTGCCAGCAGCTTAGAGGGGCGTAGCTACGAGCAGTACTTC	-	TRBV7-2	TRBJ2-7	-
CAISDAIKYNEQFF	TGTGCCATCAGTGATGCCATAAAATACAATGAGCAGTTCTTC	-	TRBV10-3	TRBJ2-1	-
CAWSRDTLGKLFF	TGTGCCTGGAGTAGGGACACACTCGGAAAACTGTTTTTT	-	TRBV30	TRBJ1-4	-
CASSIAWVGDRGPSNSGNTIYF	TGTGCCAGTAGTATAGCTTGGGTAGGGGACAGGGGGCCTTCTAACTCTGGAAACACCATATATTTT	TRBD1	TRBV19	TRBJ1-3	-
CASSVMANEQFF	TGTGCCAGCAGTGTGATGGCCAATGAGCAGTTCTTC	-	TRBV2	TRBJ2-1	-
CASSRADGLAGELFF	TGTGCCAGCAGCAGGGCGGACGGCCTAGCCGGGGAGCTGTTTTTT	-	TRBV7-8	TRBJ2-2	-
CASSAQGYNEKLFF	TGTGCCAGCAGTGCACAGGGTTATAATGAAAAACTGTTTTTT	-	TRBV2	TRBJ1-4	-
CASSGRGTTGELFF	TGTGCCAGCAGTGGCCGGGGAACCACCGGGGAGCTGTTTTTT	-	TRBV6-1	TRBJ2-2	-
CASSVGLAGSDEQYF	TGCGCCAGCAGTGTGGGACTAGCGGGAAGCGACGAGCAGTACTTC	TRBD2	TRBV10-1	TRBJ2-7	once
CASSSRGQVNQETQYF	TGCGCCAGCAGCTCAAGGGGGCAGGTTAACCAAGAGACCCAGTACTTC	TRBD1	TRBV5-1	TRBJ2-5	-
CASSQSAGQVNTEAFF	TGCGCCAGCAGTCAATCAGCGGGACAGGTGAACACTGAAGCTTTCTTT	TRBD1	TRBV23-1	TRBJ1-1	-
CASSLGTLETQYF	TGTGCCAGCAGCTTGGGGACATTGGAGACCCAGTACTTC	-	TRBV5-6	TRBJ2-5	-
CASSLMTGRDEKLFF	TGTGCCAGCTCCCTCATGACAGGGAGGGATGAAAAACTGTTTTTT	TRBD1	TRBV18	TRBJ1-4	-
CTSSQGAYEQYF	TGCACCAGCAGCCAAGGGGCCTACGAGCAGTACTTC	-	TRBV1	TRBJ2-7	-
CSVDMGHDEQFF	TGCAGCGTTGATATGGGACACGATGAGCAGTTCTTC	-	TRBV29-1	TRBJ2-1	-
CASSLGLAGRGENEQFF	TGTGCCAGCAGCCTTGGACTAGCGGGAAGGGGTGAAAATGAGCAGTTCTTC	TRBD2	TRBV9	TRBJ2-1	-
CASSPGLAPSYNEQFF	TGTGCCAGCAGCCCCGGACTAGCCCCCTCCTACAATGAGCAGTTCTTC	TRBD2	TRBV11-2	TRBJ2-1	-
CASSEQGRVSGANVLTF	TGTGCCAGCAGTGAACAGGGAAGGGTGTCTGGGGCCAACGTCCTGACTTTC	-	TRBV6-1	TRBJ2-6	-
CSVGDGVYEQYF	TGCAGCGTGGGCGACGGGGTGTACGAGCAGTACTTC	-	TRBV29-1	TRBJ2-7	-
CASSPSPPWSTDTQYF	TGTGCCAGCAGCCCATCTCCCCCCTGGAGCACAGATACGCAGTATTTT	-	TRBV16	TRBJ2-3	-
CASSPRLGIEQYF	TGTGCCAGCTCACCACGTCTGGGGATCGAGCAGTACTTC	-	TRBV18	TRBJ2-7	-
CASSPPGDTEAFF	TGTGCCAGCTCCCCCCCGGGTGACACTGAAGCTTTCTTT	-	TRBV18	TRBJ1-1	-
CASSPRSSTDTQYF	TGTGCCAGCAGCCCCCGGTCTAGCACAGATACGCAGTATTTT	-	TRBV7-3	TRBJ2-3	once
CASSPTEAGSYTF	TGTGCCAGCAGCCCGACAGAGGCAGGAAGCTACACCTTC	-	TRBV14	TRBJ1-2	-